This T cell receptor (beta chain) was found in a study of cytomegalovirus exposure and HLA in healthy donors. Study information: Early on, a data release was issued that held roughly 80 million unique TCRs from HLA-typed donors.

With regard to this clone: Its specificity is unknown.

60 Vbeta and 13 Jbeta primers were used in PCR. Using immunoSEQ multiplex PCR, the repertoire was profiled, and TCRdb retains in-frame clones only, with some absent. Of roughly 170,000 clones listed, approximately 80% were seen once; the top ten hold 1.5% to 2%. Study-wide points: Another analysis was done later, and it associated approximately 17,000 TCR beta sequences with HLA alleles at 0.05 false discovery rate. Based on reports, TCR beta sequences accurately predicted HLA-A and HLA-B alleles for most subjects.

Healthy bone marrow donors supplied every sample. V was clipped by 1 base and J by 0 bases, with 12 bases between them. Looked up from germline, CDR1 is LGHNA and CDR2 is YNFKEQ. The length of the CDR3 is 17 residues. The TCR sequence derives from a woman aged 25 to 39 in good health and CMV-seronegative. The sample consisted of PBMCs. V gene TRBV4-2 combines with J gene TRBJ1-4; possible D gene TRBD1, 6 bases. The CDR3 DNA is TGTGCCAGCAGCCAAGTGCAGGGGCCCTCAACTAATGAAAAACTGTTTTTT. Translating it yields CASSQVQGPSTNEKLFF.